These 20 T cell receptor beta chains were sequenced from one sample in a study of T cell responses to AZD1222 COVID-19 vaccine. Here immunoSEQ multiplex PCR was the method, and the copy in TCRdb shows in-frame clones only, minus some. The sample lists 110,000 to 150,000 clones; approximately 90% were seen once. The sample in question was peripheral blood, obtained 28 days after the second AZD1222 dose. These receptors all come from an adult who received the AZD1222 COVID-19 vaccine.

The gene calls are TRBV19 and TRBJ2-1; a possible D gene is TRBD1 (5 bases). CDR3 length equals 13 residues. CDR1 LNHDA and CDR2 SQIVND come from the germline V gene (reference sequence). V was shortened by 3 bases and J by 9 bases, with 12 bases between the two germline ends. The CDR3 nucleotides read TGTGCCAGTAGTATTCAGGGTTCGGGTGAGCAGTTCTTC. It yields the protein CASSIQGSGEQFF.

The chain recombines TRBV9 with TRBJ2-5; the D gene is possibly TRBD1 (5 bases). Trimming left V 0 bases short and J 5 bases short, with 11 bases between. The CDR3 covers 14 residues. Germline values: CDR1 SGDLS, CDR2 YYNGEE. CDR3 in amino acids: CASSVVPGRETQYF. CDR3 sequence (DNA): TGTGCCAGCAGCGTAGTCCCAGGGCGGGAGACCCAGTACTTC.

The rearrangement joins TRBV7-2 to TRBJ1-1; D remains unclear. V lost 2 bases and J 11 bases, leaving 9 bases between the germline ends. The CDR3 is 11 amino acids. Germline V gene lookup returns CDR1 SGHTA and CDR2 FQGNSA. The CDR3 bases are TGTGCCAGCAGCTTATTGAATGAGGCTTTCTTT. Its translation: CASSLLNEAFF.

V gene TRBV6-5 combines with J gene TRBJ2-1; TRBD1 matches at 9 bases. The CDR3 has 15 residues. Germline CDR1 is MNHEY and CDR2 is SVGAGI. V lost 10 bases to trimming and J lost 13 bases; unmatched junction nucleotides: 20. CDR3: CATLAGDRAQLGQFF. The CDR3 DNA reads TGTGCCACCCTGGCGGGGGACAGGGCTCAACTTGGTCAGTTCTTC.

This clone was detected only once. The rearrangement uses TRBV5-1 and TRBJ2-2; TRBD1 matches at 9 bases. Germline CDR1 is SGHRS and CDR2 is YFSETQ. This CDR3 is 16 amino acids long. Unmatched junction bases numbered 10, after V lost 4 bases and J lost 6 bases. The CDR3 nucleotides are TGCGCCAGCAGCCAAGGCCCACAGGGGGCATCCGGGGAGCTGTTTTTT. Amino acids: CASSQGPQGASGELFF.

The CDR3: CASSRQMNTEAFF. The CDR3 DNA reads TGTGCCAGCAGCCGACAGATGAACACTGAAGCTTTCTTT. The V gene is TRBV12-3 or TRBV12-4, the J gene TRBJ1-1; tentatively, D is TRBD1 (5 bases). Trimming shortened V by 6 bases and J by 0 bases, and 8 bases separated the two germline ends. The CDR3 extends over 13 amino acids.

V is TRBV2 and J is TRBJ1-4; D unclear. Germline V CDR1 and CDR2: SNHLY, FYNNEI. This CDR3 has 15 amino acids. Trimming removed 5 bases at V and 2 bases at J, with 12 bases between. In nucleotides, the CDR3 is TGTGCCAGCAGTTCGACCTTGGTCACTAATGAAAAACTGTTTTTT. Residues: CASSSTLVTNEKLFF.

V usage is TRBV7-2 and J usage is TRBJ2-1; possibly TRBD2 for D (5 bases). Germline loops: CDR1 SGHTA, CDR2 FQGNSA. Between the trimmed V and J ends, which lost 4 bases and 8 bases, there was a span of 12 bases. The CDR3 has 13 residues. The CDR3 loop is CASSSGLSDEQFF. CDR3 bases: TGTGCCAGCAGCTCCGGCCTTAGCGATGAGCAGTTCTTC.

The rearrangement uses TRBV5-1 and TRBJ2-1; 12 bases align to TRBD2. V lost 4 bases to trimming and J lost 5 bases; unmatched junction nucleotides: 4. Germline V CDR1 and CDR2: SGHRS, YFSETQ. The CDR3 runs 15 residues. CDR3: CASSPTSGRNNEQFF. The DNA of the CDR3 is TGCGCCAGCAGCCCCACTAGCGGGAGGAACAATGAGCAGTTCTTC.

This clone was counted once. V and J are TRBV11-3 and TRBJ1-6; D not resolved. The CDR3 covers 13 residues. The V gene lost 0 bases and the J gene lost 8 bases, with 5 bases spanning the gap. From germline, CDR1 is SGHNT and CDR2 YENEEA. In nucleotides, the CDR3 is TGTGCCAGCAGCTTAGATGCGGATTCACCCCTCCACTTT. Its protein product is CASSLDADSPLHF.

The CDR3 sequence: CASSYDARRGGKLFF. CDR3 nucleotides: TGTGCCAGCAGTTACGACGCCCGGAGGGGAGGAAAACTGTTTTTT. This chain joins TRBV6-5 and TRBJ1-4, with D perhaps matching TRBD1 (5 bases). The CDR3 loop spans 15 amino acids. The germline V gene encodes CDR1 MNHEY and CDR2 SVGAGI. V lost 2 bases to trimming and J lost 10 bases, with 17 bases between them.

The chain has TRBV2 and TRBJ2-7; 11 bases are a match to TRBD1. Germline V gene lookup returns CDR1 SNHLY and CDR2 FYNNEI. V lost 8 bases and J lost 7; bases outside the gene matches: 4. The CDR3 is 12 amino acids. The DNA for the CDR3 is TGTGCCAGCCGGACAGGGGGCGGAGAGCAGTACTTC. Protein product: CASRTGGGEQYF.

The chain links TRBV19 to TRBJ2-4, with 7 bases fitting TRBD1. The CDR3 is 16 amino acids. The junction had 3 bases not matched to a gene; V was cut back by 1 base and J by 0 bases. Germline assignment: CDR1 LNHDA and CDR2 SQIVND (reference sequence). The CDR3 protein is CASSIGQGLAKNIQYF. CDR3 bases: TGTGCCAGTAGTATAGGACAGGGCCTAGCCAAAAACATTCAGTACTTC.

DNA of the CDR3: TGTGCCAGTAGTATCACCGGGACGTTCTATGGCTACACCTTC. It encodes CASSITGTFYGYTF. The J gene is TRBJ1-2, the V gene TRBV19; perhaps TRBD1 as D (5 bases). The CDR3 is 14 amino acids. Germline loops: CDR1 LNHDA, CDR2 SQIVND (reference sequence). V lost 3 bases, J lost 4 bases, and 12 bases lay in between.

This clone has only one observation. V is TRBV2 and J is TRBJ1-6; perhaps TRBD1 as D (6 bases). Germline V lookup: CDR1 SNHLY, CDR2 FYNNEI. The CDR3 length is 17 residues. The V gene lost 6 bases and the J gene lost 1 base, with 16 bases spanning the gap. The CDR3 DNA sequence: TGTGCCAGCAGGACGGGGGGGCTGGGATCCTATAATTCACCCCTCCACTTT. As protein: CASRTGGLGSYNSPLHF. Variable domain in full (rest from reference TRBV2 and TRBJ1-6): EPEVTQTPSHQVTQMGQEVILRCVPISNHLYFYWYRQILGQKVEFLVSFYNNEISEKSEIFDDQFSVERPDGSNFTLKIRSTKLEDSAMYFCASRTGGLGSYNSPLHFGNGTRLTVT.

This clone was found a few times. This sequence joins TRBV28 and TRBJ2-7; D uncertain. Germline V lookup: CDR1 MDHEN, CDR2 SYDVKM. The germline V and J ends were trimmed by 5 bases and 5 bases, with 13 bases remaining between them. This CDR3 is 13 amino acids long. The CDR3 sequence is CASSPGRADEQYF. CDR3 sequence (DNA): TGTGCCAGCAGTCCCGGGCGCGCCGACGAGCAGTACTTC.

V usage is TRBV19 and J usage is TRBJ1-1, with D tentatively TRBD1 (5 bases). Germline CDR1 is LNHDA and CDR2 is SQIVND (reference sequence). The CDR3 is 13 amino acids. V lost 4 bases and J 5 bases, leaving 11 bases between the germline ends. The CDR3 reads CASSTDIGTEAFF. The CDR3 DNA follows: TGTGCCAGTAGTACGGACATTGGGACTGAAGCTTTCTTT.

Comments on this clone: Other DNA sequences in the same sample also yield this CDR3. The chain joins TRBV19 to TRBJ1-1; D is perhaps TRBD1 (5 bases). Trimming removed 1 base at V and 5 bases at J, with 11 bases between. The CDR3 covers 14 residues. Per the germline V gene, CDR1 is LNHDA and CDR2 is SQIVND (reference sequence). The CDR3 spells CASSIGRGRTEAFF. DNA of the CDR3: TGTGCCAGTAGTATAGGTCGGGGGAGGACTGAAGCTTTCTTT.

V and J are TRBV6-5 and TRBJ1-4, with 12 bases fitting TRBD1. J was trimmed by 8 bases and V by 4 bases; bases with no gene match: 5. This CDR3 comprises 15 residues. Looked up from germline, CDR1 is MNHEY and CDR2 is SVGAGI. The CDR3 reads CASSFGTGGAEKLFF. CDR3 DNA sequence: TGTGCCAGCAGTTTTGGGACAGGGGGCGCCGAAAAACTGTTTTTT.

The chain has TRBV4-1 and TRBJ2-2; D perhaps matches TRBD1 (6 bases). The CDR3 spans 16 residues. Germline CDR1 MGHRA, CDR2 YSYEKL. The V and J ends lost 6 bases and 1 base respectively, with 15 bases between them. The CDR3 is CASRESGGQNTGELFF. The CDR3 DNA sequence: TGCGCCAGCAGGGAGAGTGGGGGCCAGAACACCGGGGAGCTGTTTTTT.